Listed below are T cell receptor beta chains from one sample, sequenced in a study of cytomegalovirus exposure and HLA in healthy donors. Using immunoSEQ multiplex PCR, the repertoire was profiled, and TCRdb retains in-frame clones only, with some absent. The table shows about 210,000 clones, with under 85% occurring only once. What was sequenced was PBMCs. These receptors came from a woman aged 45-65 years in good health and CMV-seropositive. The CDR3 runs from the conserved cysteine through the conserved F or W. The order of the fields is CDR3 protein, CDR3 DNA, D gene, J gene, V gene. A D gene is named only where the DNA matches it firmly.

cdr3_aa: CASSLGTITLEAFF
cdr3_nt: TGTGCCAGCAGCTTAGGCACTATCACACTTGAAGCTTTCTTT
d_call: NA
j_call: TRBJ1-1
v_call: TRBV7-9

cdr3_aa: CASSVTTGIIGDTQYF
cdr3_nt: TGTGCCAGCAGCGTTACGACAGGGATAATCGGAGATACGCAGTATTTT
d_call: TRBD1
j_call: TRBJ2-3
v_call: TRBV9

cdr3_aa: CASSQDHGTDNQPQHF
cdr3_nt: TGCGCCAGCAGCCAAGATCACGGGACAGACAATCAGCCCCAGCATTTT
d_call: TRBD1
j_call: TRBJ1-5
v_call: TRBV4-3

cdr3_aa: CASSLSGGNTEAFF
cdr3_nt: TGTGCCAGCAGCCTTTCGGGTGGGAACACTGAAGCTTTCTTT
d_call: NA
j_call: TRBJ1-1
v_call: TRBV7-9

cdr3_aa: CASSSGWGVEFEQYF
cdr3_nt: TGTGCCAGCAGCTCCGGATGGGGGGTGGAATTCGAGCAGTACTTC
d_call: NA
j_call: TRBJ2-7
v_call: TRBV7-9

cdr3_aa: CASSARTGFKGSPLHF
cdr3_nt: TGTGCCAGCAGTGCGCGGACAGGGTTTAAGGGTTCACCCCTCCACTTT
d_call: TRBD1
j_call: TRBJ1-6
v_call: TRBV6-1

cdr3_aa: CASSPLRRGNYGYTF
cdr3_nt: TGTGCCAGCAGCCCCCTGCGCAGGGGTAACTATGGCTACACCTTC
d_call: NA
j_call: TRBJ1-2
v_call: TRBV11-2

cdr3_aa: CASSSIGRGGPHEQYF
cdr3_nt: TGCGCCAGCAGCTCGATTGGGCGGGGGGGCCCCCACGAGCAGTACTTC
d_call: TRBD2
j_call: TRBJ2-7
v_call: TRBV5-1

cdr3_aa: CASSSWTSGRYEQYF
cdr3_nt: TGTGCCAGCAGTTCCTGGACTAGCGGGCGCTACGAGCAGTACTTC
d_call: TRBD2
j_call: TRBJ2-7
v_call: TRBV6-5

cdr3_aa: CASSFAETSGGSSYNEQFF
cdr3_nt: TGCGCCAGCAGCTTCGCAGAGACTAGCGGGGGAAGCTCCTACAATGAGCAGTTCTTC
d_call: TRBD2
j_call: TRBJ2-1
v_call: TRBV5-1